The table lists the clone carrying this TCR beta chain with a count of one. Its matching antigen is unknown. Clones were sequenced by immunoSEQ multiplex PCR, and TCRdb holds only the in-frame ones, with some missing. The data contain some 180,000 clones, around 88% of them singletons. The data are from a study of Ad26.COV2.S vaccination and SARS-CoV-2 variants. Study-wide results and caveats: The placebo group had lower spike-specific TCR breadth than the vaccine recipients did.

Germline V gene sequence: CDR1 LNHDA, CDR2 SQIVND (reference sequence). V lost 1 base and J lost 6; bases outside the gene matches: 7. This CDR3 has 15 amino acids. The chain has TRBV19 and TRBJ1-2, with TRBD1 identical over 8 bases. This TCR was sampled from a human donor who had recovered from COVID-19. This specimen was peripheral blood, taken after recovery from COVID-19. The CDR3 reads CASSIVGTGVDGYTF. The CDR3 region has the DNA TGTGCCAGTAGTATAGTAGGGACAGGAGTTGATGGCTACACCTTC.